This TCR beta chain was sequenced for a study of cytomegalovirus exposure and HLA in healthy donors. Overall study findings and caveats: Roughly even sequencing depth across donors was the assumption behind the presence/absence analyses. HLA restriction was apparent for most CMV-associated TCR beta chains in a later analysis.

The CDR3 extends over 16 amino acids. The trim removed 4 bases at V and 2 bases at J, leaving 9 bases unmatched. Per the germline V gene, CDR1 is SGHNT and CDR2 is YYREEE (reference sequence). Healthy individuals who donated bone marrow served as the donors. Concerning this clone itself: The antigen remains unidentified.

Primers: 60 Vbeta forward and 13 Jbeta reverse. Source study methods: An analysis that came later counted 60 million to 80 million unique TCR beta chains, roughly 11 million shared. Sequencing used immunoSEQ multiplex PCR; TCRdb keeps in-frame clones, though not all of them. V and J calls and clone size are given by that table; D and trimming were obtained from the DNA. Of under 250,000 clones detected, about 83% appear once; the ten largest clones hold more than 8.5%. The origin of this receptor is a woman aged 50 to 65 in good health and CMV-seropositive. The chain links TRBV5-4 to TRBJ2-1; 7 nucleotides align to TRBD2. Sequenced sample: PBMCs. In DNA, the CDR3 is TGTGCCAGCAGCAGACTGGGGGACTATCCCTACAATGAGCAGTTCTTC. It encodes CASSRLGDYPYNEQFF.